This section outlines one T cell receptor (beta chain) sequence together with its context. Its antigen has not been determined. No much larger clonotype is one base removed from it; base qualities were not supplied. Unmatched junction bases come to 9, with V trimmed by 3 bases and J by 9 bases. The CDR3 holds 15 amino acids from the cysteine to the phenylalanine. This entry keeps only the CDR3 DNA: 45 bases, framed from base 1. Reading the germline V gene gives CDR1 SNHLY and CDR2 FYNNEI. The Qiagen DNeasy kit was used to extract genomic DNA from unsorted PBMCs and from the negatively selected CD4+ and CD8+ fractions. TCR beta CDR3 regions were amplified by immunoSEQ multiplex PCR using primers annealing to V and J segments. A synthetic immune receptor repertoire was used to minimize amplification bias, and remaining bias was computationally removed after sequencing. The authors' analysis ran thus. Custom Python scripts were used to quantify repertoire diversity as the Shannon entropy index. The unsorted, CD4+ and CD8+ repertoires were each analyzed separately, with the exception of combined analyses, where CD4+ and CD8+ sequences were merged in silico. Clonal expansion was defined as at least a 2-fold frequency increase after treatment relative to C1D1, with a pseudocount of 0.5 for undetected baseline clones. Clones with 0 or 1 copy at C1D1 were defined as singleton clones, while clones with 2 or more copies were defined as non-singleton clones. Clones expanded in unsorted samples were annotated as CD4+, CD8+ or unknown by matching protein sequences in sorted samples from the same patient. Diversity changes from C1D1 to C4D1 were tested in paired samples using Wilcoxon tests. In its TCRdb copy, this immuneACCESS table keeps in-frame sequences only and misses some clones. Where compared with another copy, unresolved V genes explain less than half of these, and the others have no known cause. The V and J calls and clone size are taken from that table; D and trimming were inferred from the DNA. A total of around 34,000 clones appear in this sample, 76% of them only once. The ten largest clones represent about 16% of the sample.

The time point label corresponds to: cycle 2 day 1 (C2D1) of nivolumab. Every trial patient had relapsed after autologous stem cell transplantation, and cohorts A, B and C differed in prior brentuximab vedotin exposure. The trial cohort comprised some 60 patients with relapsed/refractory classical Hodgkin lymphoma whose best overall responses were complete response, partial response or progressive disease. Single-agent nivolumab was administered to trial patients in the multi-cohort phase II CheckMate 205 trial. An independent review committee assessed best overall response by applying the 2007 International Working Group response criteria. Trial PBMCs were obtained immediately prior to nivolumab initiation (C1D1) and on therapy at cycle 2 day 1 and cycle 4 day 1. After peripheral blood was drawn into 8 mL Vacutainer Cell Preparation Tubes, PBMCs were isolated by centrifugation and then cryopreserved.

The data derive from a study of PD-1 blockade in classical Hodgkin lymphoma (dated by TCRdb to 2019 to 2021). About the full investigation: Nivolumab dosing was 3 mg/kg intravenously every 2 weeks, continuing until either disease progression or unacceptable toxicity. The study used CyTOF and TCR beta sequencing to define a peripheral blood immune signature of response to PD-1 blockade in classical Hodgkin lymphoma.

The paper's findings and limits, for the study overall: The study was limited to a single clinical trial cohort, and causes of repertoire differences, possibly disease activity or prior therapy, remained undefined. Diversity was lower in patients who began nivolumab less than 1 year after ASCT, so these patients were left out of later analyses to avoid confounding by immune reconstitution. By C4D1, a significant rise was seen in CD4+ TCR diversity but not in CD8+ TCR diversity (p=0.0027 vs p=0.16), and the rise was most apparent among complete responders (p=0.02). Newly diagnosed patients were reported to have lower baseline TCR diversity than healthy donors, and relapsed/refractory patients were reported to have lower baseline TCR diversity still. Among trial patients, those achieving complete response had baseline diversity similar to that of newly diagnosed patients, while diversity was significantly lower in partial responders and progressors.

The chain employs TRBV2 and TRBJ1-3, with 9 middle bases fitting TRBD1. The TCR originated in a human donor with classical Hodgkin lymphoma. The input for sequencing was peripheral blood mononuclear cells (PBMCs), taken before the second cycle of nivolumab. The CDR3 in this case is CASSDGTGPKITIYF. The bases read TGTGCCAGCAGTGACGGGACAGGGCCCAAGATCACCATATATTTT.